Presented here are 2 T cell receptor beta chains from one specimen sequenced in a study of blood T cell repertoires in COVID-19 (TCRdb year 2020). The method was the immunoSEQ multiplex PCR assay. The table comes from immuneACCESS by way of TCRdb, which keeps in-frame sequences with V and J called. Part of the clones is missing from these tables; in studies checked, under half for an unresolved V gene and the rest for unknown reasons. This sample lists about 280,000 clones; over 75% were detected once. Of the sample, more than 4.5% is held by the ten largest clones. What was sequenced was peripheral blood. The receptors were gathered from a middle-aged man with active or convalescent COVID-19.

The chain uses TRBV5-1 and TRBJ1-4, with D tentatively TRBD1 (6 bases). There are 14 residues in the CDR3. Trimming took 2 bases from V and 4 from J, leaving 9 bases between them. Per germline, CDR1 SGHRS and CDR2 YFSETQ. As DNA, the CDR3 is TGCGCCAGCAGCTTAGGGGGTAATAATGAAAAACTGTTTTTT. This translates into CASSLGGNNEKLFF.

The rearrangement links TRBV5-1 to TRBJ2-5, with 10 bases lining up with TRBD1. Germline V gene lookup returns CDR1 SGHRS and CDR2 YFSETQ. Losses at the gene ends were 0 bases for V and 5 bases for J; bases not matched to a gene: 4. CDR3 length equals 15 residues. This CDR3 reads CASSLGQGALETQYF. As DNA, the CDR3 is TGCGCCAGCAGCTTGGGACAGGGGGCATTGGAGACCCAGTACTTC.